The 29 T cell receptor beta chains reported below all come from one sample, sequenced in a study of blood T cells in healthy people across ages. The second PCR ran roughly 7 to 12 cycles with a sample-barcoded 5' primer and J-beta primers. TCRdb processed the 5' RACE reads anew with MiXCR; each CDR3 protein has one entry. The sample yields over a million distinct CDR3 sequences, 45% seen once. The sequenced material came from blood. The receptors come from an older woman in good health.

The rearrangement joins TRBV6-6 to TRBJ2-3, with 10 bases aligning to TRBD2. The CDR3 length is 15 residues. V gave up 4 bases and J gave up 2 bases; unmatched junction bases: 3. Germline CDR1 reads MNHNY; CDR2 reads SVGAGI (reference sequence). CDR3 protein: CASSSGLANTDTQYF. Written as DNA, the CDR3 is TGTGCCAGCAGTTCGGGACTAGCGAACACAGATACGCAGTATTTT.

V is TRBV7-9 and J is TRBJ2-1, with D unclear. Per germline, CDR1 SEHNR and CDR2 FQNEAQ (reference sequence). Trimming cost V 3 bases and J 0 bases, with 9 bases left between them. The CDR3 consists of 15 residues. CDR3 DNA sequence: TGTGCCAGCAGCTTTTCCGATAGCTCCTACAATGAGCAGTTCTTC. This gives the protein CASSFSDSSYNEQFF.

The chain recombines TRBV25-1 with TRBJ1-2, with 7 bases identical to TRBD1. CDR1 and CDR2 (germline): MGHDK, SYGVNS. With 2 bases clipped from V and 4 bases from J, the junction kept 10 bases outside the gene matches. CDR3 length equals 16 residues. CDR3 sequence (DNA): TGTGCCAGCAGTGAACCCGACAGGGAGATAACCTATGGCTACACCTTC. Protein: CASSEPDREITYGYTF.

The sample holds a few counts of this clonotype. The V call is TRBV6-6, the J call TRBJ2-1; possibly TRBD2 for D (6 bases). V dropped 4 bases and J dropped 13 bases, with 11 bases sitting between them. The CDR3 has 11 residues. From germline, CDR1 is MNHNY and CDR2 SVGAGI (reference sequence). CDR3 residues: CASSSSGVQFF. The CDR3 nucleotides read TGTGCCAGCAGTTCCTCGGGGGTACAGTTCTTC.

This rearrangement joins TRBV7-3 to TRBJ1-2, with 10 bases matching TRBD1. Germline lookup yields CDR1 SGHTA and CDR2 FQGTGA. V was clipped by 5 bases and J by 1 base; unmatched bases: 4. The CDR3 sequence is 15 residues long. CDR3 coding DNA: TGTGCCAGCAGCAGGACAGGGGGTTTTAACTATGGCTACACCTTC. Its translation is CASSRTGGFNYGYTF.

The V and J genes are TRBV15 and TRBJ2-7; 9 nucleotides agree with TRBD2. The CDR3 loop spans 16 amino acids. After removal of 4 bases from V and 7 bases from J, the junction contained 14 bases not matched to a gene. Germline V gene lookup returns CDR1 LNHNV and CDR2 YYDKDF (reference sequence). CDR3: CATSMRLAASYNEQYF. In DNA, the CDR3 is TGTGCCACCAGCATGCGACTAGCGGCCTCCTACAATGAGCAGTACTTC.

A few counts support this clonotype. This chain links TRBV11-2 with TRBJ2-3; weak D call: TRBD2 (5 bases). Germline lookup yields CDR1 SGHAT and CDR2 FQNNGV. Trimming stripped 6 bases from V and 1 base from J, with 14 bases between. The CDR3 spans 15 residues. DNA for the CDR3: TGTGCCAGCAGTTTATCTGCGGGCCGCACAGATACGCAGTATTTT. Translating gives CASSLSAGRTDTQYF.

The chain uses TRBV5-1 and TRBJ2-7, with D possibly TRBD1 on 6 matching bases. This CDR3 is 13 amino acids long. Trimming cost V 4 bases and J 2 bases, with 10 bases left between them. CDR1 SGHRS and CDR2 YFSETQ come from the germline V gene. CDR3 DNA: TGCGCCAGCAGCCGGACAGAAGCCTACGAGCAGTACTTC. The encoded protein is CASSRTEAYEQYF.

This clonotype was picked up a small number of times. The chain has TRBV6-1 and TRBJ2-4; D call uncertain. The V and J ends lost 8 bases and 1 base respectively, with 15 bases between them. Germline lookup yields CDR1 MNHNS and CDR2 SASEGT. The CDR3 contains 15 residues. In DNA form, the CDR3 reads TGTGCCAGCTCAGCTGGGATTGTGGCCAAAAACATTCAGTACTTC. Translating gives CASSAGIVAKNIQYF.

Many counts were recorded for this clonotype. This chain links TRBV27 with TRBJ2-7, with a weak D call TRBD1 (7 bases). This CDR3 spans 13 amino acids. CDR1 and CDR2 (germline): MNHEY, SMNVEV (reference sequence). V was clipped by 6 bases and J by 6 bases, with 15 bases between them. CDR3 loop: CASSQSQGGEQYF. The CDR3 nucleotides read TGTGCCAGCAGCCAATCTCAGGGGGGCGAGCAGTACTTC.

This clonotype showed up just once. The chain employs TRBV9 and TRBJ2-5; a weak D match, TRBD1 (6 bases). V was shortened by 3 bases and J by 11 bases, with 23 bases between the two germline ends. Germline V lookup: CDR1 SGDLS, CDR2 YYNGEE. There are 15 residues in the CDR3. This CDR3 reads CASSGLGAGDQGQYF. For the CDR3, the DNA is TGTGCCAGCAGCGGTCTAGGGGCCGGCGATCAGGGGCAGTACTTC.

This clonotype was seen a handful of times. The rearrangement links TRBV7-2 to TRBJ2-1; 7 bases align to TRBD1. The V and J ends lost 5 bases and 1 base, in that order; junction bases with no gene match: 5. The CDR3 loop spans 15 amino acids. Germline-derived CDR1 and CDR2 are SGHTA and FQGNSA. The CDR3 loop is CASSLDRASYNEQFF. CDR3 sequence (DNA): TGTGCCAGCAGCCTAGACAGGGCGTCCTACAATGAGCAGTTCTTC.

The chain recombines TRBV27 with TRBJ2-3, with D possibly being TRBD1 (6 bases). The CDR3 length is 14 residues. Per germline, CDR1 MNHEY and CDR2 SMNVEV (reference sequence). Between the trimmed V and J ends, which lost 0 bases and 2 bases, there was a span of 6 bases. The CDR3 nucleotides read TGTGCCAGCAGTTTATCGGGACACACAGATACGCAGTATTTT. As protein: CASSLSGHTDTQYF.

The CDR3 here is CASSVGGRQYNEQFF. The CDR3 nucleotides are TGTGCCAGCAGCGTAGGGGGGAGGCAATACAATGAGCAGTTCTTC. This chain links TRBV9 with TRBJ2-1, with D possibly matching TRBD2 (6 bases). The CDR3 runs to 15 residues. Germline V gives CDR1 SGDLS, CDR2 YYNGEE. V dropped 0 bases and J dropped 4 bases, with 11 bases sitting between them. Full variable domain (missing parts from reference TRBV9 and TRBJ2-1): DSGVTQTPKHLITATGQRVTLRCSPRSGDLSVYWYQQSLDQGLQFLIQYYNGEERAKGNILERFSAQQFPDLHSELNLSSLELGDSALYFCASSVGGRQYNEQFFGPGTRLTVL.

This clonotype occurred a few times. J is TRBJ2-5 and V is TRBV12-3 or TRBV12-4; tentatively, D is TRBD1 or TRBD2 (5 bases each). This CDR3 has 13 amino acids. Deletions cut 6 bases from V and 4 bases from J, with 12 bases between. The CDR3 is CASSQGPRETQYF. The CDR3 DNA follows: TGTGCCAGCAGCCAGGGACCCCGAGAGACCCAGTACTTC.

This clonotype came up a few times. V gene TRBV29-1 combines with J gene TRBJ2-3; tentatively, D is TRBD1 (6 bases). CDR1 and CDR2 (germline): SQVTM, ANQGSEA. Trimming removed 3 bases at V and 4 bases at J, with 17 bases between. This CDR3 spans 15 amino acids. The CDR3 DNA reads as TGCAGCGTTGATGGTACAGGACAGTGGGCAGATACGCAGTATTTT. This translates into CSVDGTGQWADTQYF.

CDR3 nucleotides: TGTGCCTGGAGTTCTCCGCGGGGTGAGCAGTACTTC. This gives the protein CAWSSPRGEQYF. This chain links TRBV30 with TRBJ2-5; TRBD2 might be the D (6 bases). The ends were cut back, 2 bases at V and 11 bases at J, with 15 bases in the middle. The CDR3 length is 12 residues. Germline V lookup: CDR1 GTSNPN, CDR2 SVGIG (reference sequence).

The CDR3 sequence is CASSKVRGSNQPQHF. In DNA form, the CDR3 reads TGTGCCAGCAGCAAAGTCCGGGGTAGCAATCAGCCCCAGCATTTT. The chain combines TRBV21-1 with TRBJ1-5; the D call TRBD1 from the table was never checked on the DNA. TRBV21-1 corresponds to a pseudogene. The CDR3 contains 15 residues.

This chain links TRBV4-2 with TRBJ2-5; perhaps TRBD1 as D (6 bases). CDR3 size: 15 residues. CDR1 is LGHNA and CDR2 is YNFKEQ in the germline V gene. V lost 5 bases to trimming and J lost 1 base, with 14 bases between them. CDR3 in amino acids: CASSSGDVFQETQYF. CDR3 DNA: TGTGCCAGCAGCTCAGGGGACGTGTTCCAAGAGACCCAGTACTTC.

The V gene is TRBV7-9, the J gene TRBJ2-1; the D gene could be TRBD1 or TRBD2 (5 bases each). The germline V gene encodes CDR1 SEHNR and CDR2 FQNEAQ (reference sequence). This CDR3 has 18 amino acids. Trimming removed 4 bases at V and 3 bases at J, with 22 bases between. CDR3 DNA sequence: TGTGCCAGCAGCTCCCCGGGGCAGGTGAGAACGGGCTACAATGAGCAGTTCTTC. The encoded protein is CASSSPGQVRTGYNEQFF.

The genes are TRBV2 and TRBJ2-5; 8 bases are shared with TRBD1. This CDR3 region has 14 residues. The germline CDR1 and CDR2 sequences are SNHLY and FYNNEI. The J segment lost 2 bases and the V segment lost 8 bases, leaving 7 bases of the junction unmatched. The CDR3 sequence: CASHQDRAQETQYF. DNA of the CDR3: TGTGCCAGCCACCAGGACAGGGCTCAAGAGACCCAGTACTTC.

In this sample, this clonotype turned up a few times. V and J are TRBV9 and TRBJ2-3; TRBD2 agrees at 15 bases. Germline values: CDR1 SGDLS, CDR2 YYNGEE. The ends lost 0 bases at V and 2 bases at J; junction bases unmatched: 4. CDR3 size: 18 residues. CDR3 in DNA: TGTGCCAGCAGCGTAGCCGGGACTAGCGGGAGGATCACAGATACGCAGTATTTT. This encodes CASSVAGTSGRITDTQYF.

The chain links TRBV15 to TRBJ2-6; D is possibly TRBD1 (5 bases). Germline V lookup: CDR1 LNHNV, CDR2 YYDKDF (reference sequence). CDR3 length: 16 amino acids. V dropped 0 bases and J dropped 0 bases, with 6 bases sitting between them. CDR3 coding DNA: TGTGCCACCAGCAGAGATAGGGGCTCTGGGGCCAACGTCCTGACTTTC. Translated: CATSRDRGSGANVLTF. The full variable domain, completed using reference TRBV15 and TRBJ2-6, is DAMVIQNPRYQVTQFGKPVTLSCSQTLNHNVMYWYQQKSSQAPKLLFHYYDKDFNNEADTPDNFQSRRPNTSFCFLDIRSPGLGDTAMYLCATSRDRGSGANVLTFGAGSRLTVL.

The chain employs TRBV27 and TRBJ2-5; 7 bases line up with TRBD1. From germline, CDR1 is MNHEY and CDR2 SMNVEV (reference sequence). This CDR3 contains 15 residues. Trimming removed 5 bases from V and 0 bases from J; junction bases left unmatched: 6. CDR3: CASSPRDRHQETQYF. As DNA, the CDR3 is TGTGCCAGCAGTCCCCGGGACAGACACCAAGAGACCCAGTACTTC.

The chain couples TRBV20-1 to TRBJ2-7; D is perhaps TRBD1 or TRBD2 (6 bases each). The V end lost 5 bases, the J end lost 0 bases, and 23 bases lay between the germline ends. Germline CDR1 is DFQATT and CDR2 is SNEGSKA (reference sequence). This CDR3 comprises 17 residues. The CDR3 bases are TGCAGTGCTTCTGGAAAGAGCGGAGGGGGAAGCTCCTACGAGCAGTACTTC. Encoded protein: CSASGKSGGGSSYEQYF.

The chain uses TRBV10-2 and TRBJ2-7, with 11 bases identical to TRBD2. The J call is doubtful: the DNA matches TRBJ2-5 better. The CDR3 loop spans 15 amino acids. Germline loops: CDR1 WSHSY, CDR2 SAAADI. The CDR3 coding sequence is TGCGCCAGCAGTGACGTAGCGGGAGGGAGAAAGACCCAGTACTTC. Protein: CASSDVAGGRKTQYF.

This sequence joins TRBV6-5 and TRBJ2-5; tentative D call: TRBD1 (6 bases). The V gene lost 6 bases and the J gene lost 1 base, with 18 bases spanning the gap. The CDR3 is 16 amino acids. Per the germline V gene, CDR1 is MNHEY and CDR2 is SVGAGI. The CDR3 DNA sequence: TGTGCCAGCAGCAAGACGGACAGATGGGGCCAAGAGACCCAGTACTTC. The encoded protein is CASSKTDRWGQETQYF.

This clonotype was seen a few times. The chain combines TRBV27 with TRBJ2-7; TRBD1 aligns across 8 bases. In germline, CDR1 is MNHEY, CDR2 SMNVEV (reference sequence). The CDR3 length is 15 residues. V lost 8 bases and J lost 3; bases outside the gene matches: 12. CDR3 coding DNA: TGTGCCAGCGCCATTGTGACAGGGGAGGTCTACGAGCAGTACTTC. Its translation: CASAIVTGEVYEQYF.

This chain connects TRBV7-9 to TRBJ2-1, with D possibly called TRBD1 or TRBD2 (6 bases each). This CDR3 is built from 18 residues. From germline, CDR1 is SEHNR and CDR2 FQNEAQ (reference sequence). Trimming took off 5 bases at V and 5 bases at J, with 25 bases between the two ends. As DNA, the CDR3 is TGTGCCAGCAGCCCTGGTGGGGGGCACAGGGAGTTACACAATGAGCAGTTCTTC. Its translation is CASSPGGGHRELHNEQFF. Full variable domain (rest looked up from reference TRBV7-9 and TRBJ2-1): DTGVSQNPRHKITKRGQNVTFRCDPISEHNRLYWYRQTLGQGPEFLTYFQNEAQLEKSRLLSDRFSAERPKGSFSTLEIQRTEQGDSAMYLCASSPGGGHRELHNEQFFGPGTRLTVL.